Presented here are 13 T cell receptor beta chains from one specimen sequenced in a study of cytomegalovirus exposure and HLA in healthy donors. PCR amplification relied on 60 Vbeta primers (plus 13 Jbeta primers). Generated by immunoSEQ multiplex PCR, the TCRdb table keeps only in-frame clones and is missing some. Of about 90,000 clones in the sample, around 70% were seen once. Sample: PBMCs. Receptors originate from a woman aged 50 to 65 in good health and CMV-seropositive.

The chain is built from TRBV19 and TRBJ2-7; 7 nucleotides align to TRBD2. With V trimmed by 8 bases and J by 1 base, 11 bases remained unmatched. The CDR3 runs 15 residues. Germline V gene data show CDR1 as LNHDA and CDR2 as SQIVND (reference sequence). The CDR3 reads CASAPELAESYEQYF. The CDR3 nucleotides read TGTGCCAGTGCCCCCGAGCTAGCGGAGTCCTACGAGCAGTACTTC.

This CDR3 is CASKLLTSTDTQYF. CDR3 nucleotide sequence: TGTGCCAGCAAACTTCTTACTAGCACAGATACGCAGTATTTT. The J gene is TRBJ2-3, the V gene TRBV6-1; D is unresolved. Germline assignment: CDR1 MNHNS and CDR2 SASEGT. V lost 7 bases, J lost 0 bases, and 11 bases lay in between. This CDR3 region has 14 residues.

The J gene is TRBJ1-4, the V gene TRBV7-6; perhaps TRBD1 as D (5 bases). This CDR3 contains 13 residues. Trimming left V 6 bases short and J 8 bases short, with 13 bases between. Germline values: CDR1 SGHVS, CDR2 FNYEAQ. This chain's CDR3 is CASRSGRGEKLFF. CDR3 in DNA: TGTGCCAGCAGATCCGGACGGGGGGAAAAACTGTTTTTT. Based on the CDR3 plus reference TRBV7-6 and TRBJ1-4, the full variable domain is GAGVSQSPRYKVTKRGQDVALRCDPISGHVSLYWYRQALGQGPEFLTYFNYEAQQDKSGLPNDRFSAERPEGSISTLTIQRTEQRDSAMYRCASRSGRGEKLFFGSGTQLSVL.

The rearrangement joins TRBV28 to TRBJ1-1; D remains ambiguous. CDR1 MDHEN and CDR2 SYDVKM come from the germline V gene. This CDR3 is built from 11 residues. Trimming removed 7 bases at V and 2 bases at J, with 5 bases between. Here the CDR3 reads CASIENTEAFF. DNA of the CDR3: TGTGCCAGCATAGAAAACACTGAAGCTTTCTTT.

The CDR3 is CASSLDSQSTNEKLFF. The CDR3 nucleotides read TGCGCCAGCAGCTTGGACAGCCAGTCAACTAATGAAAAACTGTTTTTT. This sequence joins TRBV5-1 and TRBJ1-4; D is ambiguous. The V gene lost 0 bases and the J gene lost 0 bases, with 9 bases spanning the gap. CDR1 SGHRS and CDR2 YFSETQ come from the germline V gene. The CDR3 extends over 16 amino acids.

The CDR3 protein is CASSETGPPAYEQYF. The CDR3 DNA reads as TGTGCCAGCAGTGAGACAGGGCCGCCAGCCTACGAGCAGTACTTC. The chain has TRBV2 and TRBJ2-7; 7 bases line up with TRBD1. CDR3 length: 15 residues. CDR1 is SNHLY, CDR2 FYNNEI, per germline. V shed 3 bases, J shed 2 bases, and the junction held 7 bases outside the gene matches. Full variable domain (rest looked up from reference TRBV2 and TRBJ2-7): EPEVTQTPSHQVTQMGQEVILRCVPISNHLYFYWYRQILGQKVEFLVSFYNNEISEKSEIFDDQFSVERPDGSNFTLKIRSTKLEDSAMYFCASSETGPPAYEQYFGPGTRLTVT.

The chain has TRBV11-1 and TRBJ2-7, with no clear D. Between the trimmed V and J ends, which lost 1 base and 3 bases, there was a span of 7 bases. This CDR3 is built from 13 residues. From germline, CDR1 is SGHAT and CDR2 FQDESV (reference sequence). The CDR3 nucleotides read TGTGCCAGCAGCTTAGACTCTAGCTACGAGCAGTACTTC. Its protein is CASSLDSSYEQYF.

This clone was seen a single time. The chain recombines TRBV4-3 with TRBJ2-1, with D perhaps matching TRBD2 (6 bases). There are 15 residues in the CDR3. With 1 base removed from V and 7 bases from J, the gap between germline ends came to 14 bases. In germline, CDR1 is LGHNA, CDR2 YSLEER. The CDR3 DNA is TGCGCCAGCAGCCAAGGCGGGACTCCCGGTAATGAGCAGTTCTTC. It specifies CASSQGGTPGNEQFF.

This clone showed up just a few times. This chain joins TRBV15 and TRBJ2-1; 10 bases are shared with TRBD1. From germline, CDR1 is LNHNV and CDR2 YYDKDF (reference sequence). CDR3 length equals 16 residues. Trimming at V came to 1 base and at J to 3 bases, leaving 3 bases not matched to a gene. The CDR3 sequence is CATSRGGQGVYNEQFF. The CDR3 DNA is TGTGCCACCAGCAGAGGAGGACAGGGGGTCTACAATGAGCAGTTCTTC.

J is TRBJ2-3 and V is TRBV5-1; D unclear. V lost 4 bases and J lost 0, with 21 bases in between. The CDR3 spans 18 residues. The germline V gene has CDR1 SGHRS and CDR2 YFSETQ. The CDR3 here is CASSPSPSGFLSTDTQYF. The CDR3 DNA reads TGCGCCAGCAGCCCTTCCCCGTCGGGTTTCCTTAGCACAGATACGCAGTATTTT.

This chain uses TRBV19 with TRBJ2-3; weak D call: TRBD2 (5 bases). The germline CDR1 and CDR2 sequences are LNHDA and SQIVND (reference sequence). The CDR3 length is 16 residues. V dropped 5 bases and J dropped 1 base, with 16 bases sitting between them. CDR3 coding DNA: TGTGCCAGTAGTGTGAGCGGTAGCTGGGGCACAGATACGCAGTATTTT. Translation gives CASSVSGSWGTDTQYF.

This clone was detected once. One junction end disagrees with the germline gene, perhaps due to a read error. The chain links TRBV7-7 to TRBJ2-2; D unresolved. CDR1 and CDR2 (germline): SSHAT, FNYEAQ (reference sequence). The CDR3 is made up of 16 amino acids. The CDR3 loop is CASSLGPPTNTGELFF. The CDR3 nucleotides are TGTGCTAGCAGCTTAGGGCCGCCGACGAACACCGGGGAGCTGTTTTTT.

Only a few counts were recorded for this clone. The chain links TRBV9 to TRBJ2-5; a weak D match, TRBD2 (7 bases). V was cut by 4 bases and J by 4 bases, with 20 bases left in between. There are 16 residues in the CDR3. Germline V gene sequence: CDR1 SGDLS, CDR2 YYNGEE. This CDR3 is CASSRGGNGRSETQYF. CDR3 sequence (DNA): TGTGCCAGCAGCAGGGGGGGGAACGGGAGGTCAGAGACCCAGTACTTC.